This T cell receptor beta chain was identified during a study of cytomegalovirus exposure and HLA in healthy donors. This clone was counted only a few times. What it binds is unknown. CDR3 length equals 12 residues. Per the germline V gene, CDR1 is LNHDA and CDR2 is SQIVND (reference sequence). V was trimmed by 3 bases and J by 4 bases, leaving 4 bases between them. Primers for the PCR totalled 60 Vbeta and 13 Jbeta. Sequencing used immunoSEQ multiplex PCR; TCRdb keeps in-frame clones, though not all of them. The table shows some 85,000 clones, with 70% to 85% occurring only once. Study observations and caveats: Using a false discovery rate of 0.05, a later analysis showed that around 16,000 TCR beta sequences were associated with HLA alleles.

J is TRBJ2-1 and V is TRBV19, with D uncertain. The sequenced sample consisted of PBMCs. The sequence came from a young man in good health and CMV-seronegative. CDR3 coding DNA: TGTGCCAGTAGTATCGGGTACAATGAGCAGTTCTTC. This encodes CASSIGYNEQFF. Drawing the rest from reference TRBV19 and TRBJ2-1, the complete variable domain is DGGITQSPKYLFRKEGQNVTLSCEQNLNHDAMYWYRQDPGQGLRLIYYSQIVNDFQKGDIAEGYSVSREKKESFPLTVTSAQKNPTAFYLCASSIGYNEQFFGPGTRLTVL.